This T cell receptor (beta chain) originates from a study of naive and memory T cell subsets. Germline assignment: CDR1 SGHAT and CDR2 FQNNGV. This CDR3 has 14 residues. Both TRBC1 and TRBC2 were covered by a beta constant-region primer of two equimolar oligonucleotides. Nested alpha and beta constant-region primers with the SP2 primer drove four PCR rounds on ligated cDNA. TCRdb analysed the UMI-ligation and nested PCR reads with MiXCR anew, one entry per CDR3 protein. Altogether about 120,000 distinct CDR3 sequences are present, 35% to 40% being singletons, with the ten largest covering approximately 0.87%. From the second PCR step, alpha and beta chains were amplified apart. A word on this clonotype: One end of the junction fails to match germline, which may point to a read error.

The chain recombines TRBV11-2 with TRBJ2-3; 7 bases align to TRBD1. This clonotype originated in a human donor in good health. The material sequenced was central memory CD4+ T cells from blood. The CDR3 spells CASSLEGGTDMQYF. DNA for the CDR3: TGTGCCAGCAGCTTAGAAGGGGGCACAGATATGCAGTATTTT. Filled out from reference TRBV11-2 and TRBJ2-3, the complete variable domain reads EAGVAQSPRYKIIEKRQSVAFWCNPISGHATLYWYQQILGQGPKLLIQFQNNGVVDDSQLPKDRFSAERLKGVDSTLKIQPAKLEDSAVYLCASSLEGGTDMQYFGPGTRLTVL.